This section outlines one TCR beta chain sequence together with its context. This entry is derived from a study of shared clonotypes between healthy human individuals. V lost 5 bases and J 3 bases, leaving 23 bases between the germline ends. The CDR3 sequence is 17 residues long. The germline CDR1 and CDR2 sequences are SEHNR and FQNEAQ (reference sequence). Some clones are missing from TCRdb's copy, which holds only in-frame ones; the method was immunoSEQ multiplex PCR. This sample has around 1.5 million clones, with under 99% found just once. The V call is TRBV7-9, the J call TRBJ2-7; TRBD1 might be the D (6 bases). The receptor's source is a man aged 25-45 years in good health. Sequencing input: naive CD4+ T cells sorted from blood. Subset reported: CD45RA+ positively selected. Here the CDR3 DNA reads TGTGCCAGCAGCCGAAATGATCAGGGGCCGCTAGGCTACGAGCAGTACTTC. It specifies CASSRNDQGPLGYEQYF. The complete variable domain, with remaining parts taken from reference TRBV7-9 and TRBJ2-7, reads DTGVSQNPRHKITKRGQNVTFRCDPISEHNRLYWYRQTLGQGPEFLTYFQNEAQLEKSRLLSDRFSAERPKGSFSTLEIQRTEQGDSAMYLCASSRNDQGPLGYEQYFGPGTRLTVT.